A selection of T cell receptor beta chains follows, all from one sample in a study of T cells expressing NK-cell markers. For each CDR3 protein, TCRdb gives one entry from its re-call of the 5' RACE reads, without DNA. The sample is made up of about 460,000 distinct CDR3 sequences, and the top ten hold roughly 1.4% of it. The sequenced sample consisted of blood T cells: a sorted CD56 or NKG2C T cell subset, CD4+ or CD8+ T cells, or bulk PBMC T cells (not recorded which). Receptors were obtained from a woman aged 50 to 60 in good health. Both conserved end residues are part of each CDR3. Each record gives: J gene, V gene, CDR3 protein.

>TRBJ2-1|TRBV5-1
CASSILAGVRDNEQFF
>TRBJ1-5|TRBV29-1
CSVGSGPHQPQHF
>TRBJ2-1|TRBV12-3/TRBV12-4
CASSLWAGAHNEQFF
>TRBJ1-5|TRBV12-3/TRBV12-4
CASSLDSPWLQPQHF
>TRBJ2-2|TRBV29-1
CSVVPGLGTGELFF
>TRBJ1-2|TRBV7-6
CASSFGGGNGYTF
>TRBJ2-7|TRBV24-1
CATSDPTGGTEEQYF
>TRBJ2-1|TRBV6-5
CASREPPWREGRNEQFF
>TRBJ2-7|TRBV11-2
CASSLSTSGSGEQYF
>TRBJ1-2|TRBV6-1
CASSEGAPDYGYTF
>TRBJ1-5|TRBV24-1
CATSETTGGAVQPQHF